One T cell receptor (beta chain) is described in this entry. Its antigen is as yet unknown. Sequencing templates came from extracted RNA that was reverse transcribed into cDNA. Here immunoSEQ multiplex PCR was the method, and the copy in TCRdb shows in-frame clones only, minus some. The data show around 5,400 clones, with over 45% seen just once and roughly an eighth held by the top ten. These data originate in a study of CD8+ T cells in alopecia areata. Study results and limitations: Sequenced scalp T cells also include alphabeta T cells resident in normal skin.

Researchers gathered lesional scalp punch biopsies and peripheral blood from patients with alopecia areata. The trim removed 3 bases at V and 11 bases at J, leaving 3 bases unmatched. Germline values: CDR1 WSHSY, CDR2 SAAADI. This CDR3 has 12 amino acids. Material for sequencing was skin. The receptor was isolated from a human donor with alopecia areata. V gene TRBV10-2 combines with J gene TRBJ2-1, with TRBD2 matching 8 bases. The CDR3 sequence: CASSDLAGQQFF. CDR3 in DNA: TGCGCCAGCAGTGACCTAGCGGGCCAGCAGTTCTTC.